The 16 T cell receptor beta chains reported below all come from one sample, sequenced in a study of blood T cells in healthy people across ages. Together with a sample-barcoded 5' primer, a J-beta primer mix was included in a second PCR lasting roughly 6 to 12 cycles. TCRdb redid the calling of the 5' RACE reads with MiXCR, one entry per CDR3 protein. Of around 1,900,000 distinct CDR3 sequences listed, more than 35% are singletons. Material: blood. These receptors originate from a human donor in good health.

This clonotype occurred a few times. A junction boundary mismatches the germline segment, possibly from a read error. The rearrangement links TRBV5-1 to TRBJ2-3; D may match TRBD1 or TRBD2 (5 bases each). The CDR3 has 14 amino acids. Per germline, CDR1 SGHRS and CDR2 YFSETQ. CDR3 amino acids: CASSTQGGTDTQYF. The CDR3 DNA reads as TGTGCCAGCAGCACCCAGGGAGGCACAGATACGCAGTATTTT.

J is TRBJ2-3 and V is TRBV13, with D tentatively TRBD1 (5 bases). Trimming left V 4 bases short and J 2 bases short, with 13 bases between. Germline V CDR1 and CDR2: PRHDT, FYEKMQ (reference sequence). The CDR3 length is 15 residues. CDR3 sequence (DNA): TGTGCCAGCAGCTCAGGGAATGTCGACACAGATACGCAGTATTTT. It codes for CASSSGNVDTDTQYF.

The DNA of the CDR3 is TGTGCCAGCACCGCAGGGGGAGTGGATACGCAGTATTTT. Translated: CASTAGGVDTQYF. This chain connects TRBV9 to TRBJ2-3; 7 nucleotides line up with TRBD1. V shed 6 bases and J 6 bases; nucleotides not matched to a gene: 7. Germline V gene sequence: CDR1 SGDLS, CDR2 YYNGEE. The CDR3 is made up of 13 amino acids.

This clonotype was seen more than once but under ten times. The chain uses TRBV7-9 and TRBJ1-1, with D hard to call. Trimming took off 2 bases at V and 0 bases at J, with 7 bases between the two ends. Germline V gene lookup returns CDR1 SEHNR and CDR2 FQNEAQ (reference sequence). The CDR3 length is 14 residues. The CDR3 protein is CASSLTLLNTEAFF. In nucleotides, the CDR3 is TGTGCCAGCAGCTTAACTCTTTTGAACACTGAAGCTTTCTTT. The full variable domain, completed using reference TRBV7-9 and TRBJ1-1, is DTGVSQNPRHKITKRGQNVTFRCDPISEHNRLYWYRQTLGQGPEFLTYFQNEAQLEKSRLLSDRFSAERPKGSFSTLEIQRTEQGDSAMYLCASSLTLLNTEAFFGQGTRLTVV.

This clonotype was picked up a small number of times. The chain combines TRBV20-1 with TRBJ2-5; D is possibly TRBD2 (5 bases). Germline V CDR1 and CDR2: DFQATT, SNEGSKA (reference sequence). Trimming pared 0 bases from V and 2 bases from J, leaving 10 bases between. The CDR3 length is 14 residues. Here the CDR3 reads CSARDRRIQETQYF. The CDR3 bases are TGCAGTGCTAGAGATCGGAGGATACAAGAGACCCAGTACTTC.

This clonotype has more than one count but fewer than ten. The rearrangement joins TRBV7-8 to TRBJ1-1; D not resolved. The CDR3 extends over 13 amino acids. The germline gives CDR1 SGHVS, CDR2 FQNEAQ. The V gene lost 3 bases and the J gene lost 1 base, with 6 bases spanning the gap. In nucleotides, the CDR3 is TGTGCCAGCAGCTTTCAGCAGAACACTGAAGCTTTCTTT. Translated, it gives CASSFQQNTEAFF.

The chain links TRBV7-6 to TRBJ2-7; D possibly corresponds to TRBD1 (5 bases). V was cut by 1 base and J by 2 bases, with 15 bases left in between. Germline values: CDR1 SGHVS, CDR2 FNYEAQ. The CDR3 loop spans 16 amino acids. In DNA, the CDR3 is TGTGCCAGCAGCTTAGAGTCCCAGGGCGTAGCCTACGAGCAGTACTTC. This gives the protein CASSLESQGVAYEQYF.

This clonotype has just a few counts. The chain joins TRBV5-1 to TRBJ1-2; TRBD1 agrees at 7 bases. The V and J ends lost 2 bases and 8 bases, in that order; junction bases with no gene match: 12. Per the germline V gene, CDR1 is SGHRS and CDR2 is YFSETQ. There are 15 residues in the CDR3. The CDR3 DNA follows: TGCGCCAGCAGCTTAGACAGGGATGCTTCTGGAGGCTACACCTTC. Its protein is CASSLDRDASGGYTF.

The chain carries TRBV20-1 and TRBJ2-3, with TRBD2 matching 12 bases. From germline, CDR1 is DFQATT and CDR2 SNEGSKA (reference sequence). With V trimmed by 6 bases and J by 4 bases, 8 bases remained unmatched. This CDR3 has 15 residues. CDR3 amino acids: CSASGRLAGADTQYF. In DNA, the CDR3 is TGCAGTGCGAGCGGAAGACTAGCGGGGGCAGATACGCAGTATTTT.

This chain connects TRBV29-1 to TRBJ2-5, with TRBD2 as a possible D gene (6 bases). The germline CDR1 and CDR2 sequences are SQVTM and ANQGSEA. The CDR3 is 14 amino acids. Trimming took off 5 bases at V and 3 bases at J, with 16 bases between the two ends. The CDR3 protein is CSVWGREAEETQYF. As DNA, the CDR3 is TGCAGCGTTTGGGGCAGGGAGGCGGAAGAGACCCAGTACTTC.

V gene TRBV12-3 or TRBV12-4 combines with J gene TRBJ1-2; 7 nucleotides line up with TRBD1. This CDR3 is 16 amino acids long. With 5 bases clipped from V and 8 bases from J, the junction kept 17 bases outside the gene matches. In nucleotides, the CDR3 is TGTGCCAGCAGTCTTCGACAGGGAGCCTGGGGGGCCGGCTACACCTTC. Translating it yields CASSLRQGAWGAGYTF.

The chain recombines TRBV20-1 with TRBJ2-5, with 8 bases fitting TRBD2. The V gene end was trimmed by 6 bases and the J gene end by 1 base; junction bases not matched to a gene: 10. This CDR3 is built from 15 residues. Germline V lookup: CDR1 DFQATT, CDR2 SNEGSKA (reference sequence). The DNA for the CDR3 is TGCAGTGCCACGCGCCTAGCGGGCCTCCAAGAGACCCAGTACTTC. Translation: CSATRLAGLQETQYF.

This clonotype occurred a few times. The chain employs TRBV15 and TRBJ2-4, with 7 nucleotides matching TRBD2. Trimming cost V 6 bases and J 4 bases; bases outside gene matches: 12. Germline V gene lookup returns CDR1 LNHNV and CDR2 YYDKDF (reference sequence). The CDR3 loop spans 16 amino acids. The CDR3 sequence: CATSLHGREGKNIQYF. CDR3 bases: TGTGCCACCAGTCTCCATGGCAGGGAGGGGAAAAACATTCAGTACTTC.

The table lists this clonotype with a count of one. The chain joins TRBV28 to TRBJ2-7; D not resolved. CDR3 size: 14 residues. Germline assignment: CDR1 MDHEN and CDR2 SYDVKM. The V end was cut by 9 bases, the J end by 0 bases, with 15 bases between. DNA for the CDR3: TGTGCCAGTCGGCCTCAATCTAGCTCCTACGAGCAGTACTTC. This translates into CASRPQSSSYEQYF.

The J gene is TRBJ2-1, the V gene TRBV29-1; TRBD2 aligns across 7 bases. The germline CDR1 and CDR2 sequences are SQVTM and ANQGSEA. The CDR3 runs to 16 residues. V gave up 5 bases and J gave up 5 bases; unmatched junction bases: 15. The CDR3 reads CSVKGRAGNSNNEQFF. CDR3 DNA: TGCAGCGTTAAGGGGAGGGCGGGGAATAGTAACAATGAGCAGTTCTTC.

This sequence joins TRBV5-5 and TRBJ2-5, with 13 bases lining up with TRBD2. The CDR3 sequence is 14 residues long. Unmatched junction bases numbered 10, after V lost 4 bases and J lost 13 bases. CDR1 SGHKS and CDR2 YYEKEE come from the germline V gene (reference sequence). CDR3 sequence reads: CASSQLAGGPFWYF. As DNA, the CDR3 is TGTGCCAGCAGCCAACTAGCGGGGGGGCCTTTCTGGTACTTC.